This T cell receptor (beta chain) came from a study of T-cell memory formation after mild COVID-19. Concerning this clonotype: Its antigen is still unknown.

Germline CDR1 and CDR2: KGHDR and SFDVKD. This CDR3 is 17 amino acids long. V lost 0 bases and J 9 bases, leaving 20 bases between the germline ends. TCRdb passed the 5' RACE reads through MiXCR, listing each CDR3 protein once. The table lists 350,000 to 450,000 distinct CDR3 sequences, around 28% of them singletons. General study findings and limits: Certain responding clones were present in pre-infection memory, suggesting participation of cross-reactive memory. Clones that contracted from day 15 to 85 had balanced CD4/CD8; later expanders were CD4+ biased.

This clonotype was sampled from an adult woman who had mild COVID-19 (a few samples of this study predate the infection). Cell type and time point are not known. The rearrangement links TRBV24-1 to TRBJ2-1; tentative D call: TRBD2 (6 bases). Sequences were obtained from PBMCs or a T cell subset sorted from them (not recorded which). CDR3 amino acids: CATSDLGGSDLKSEQFF. For the CDR3, the DNA is TGTGCCACCAGTGATTTGGGAGGGAGTGATTTGAAGAGTGAGCAGTTCTTC.